This TCR beta chain was sequenced for a study of tumor and adjacent non-tumor tissue in lung cancer. Across the study: Stage I to III disease affected about nine men and about five women aged about 30 to 85. Findings and limits, study-wide: Normal lung showed higher cumulative top 100 clone frequency than tumor. Compared with tumor, normal lung showed significantly lower TCR diversity. Tumor TCR diversity, when higher, was linked to shorter survival.

A modified ARM-PCR protocol with three rounds of nested PCR amplified TCRbeta. TCRdb fed the multiplex PCR reads into MiXCR, producing one record per CDR3 protein. The profile shows roughly 90,000 distinct CDR3 sequences, 76% of them singletons. This clonotype was observed at least ten times. Its antigen is not identified. This sample's RNA came from whole unsorted tissue. More than 3 cm separated this lung sample from the edge of the tumor. V gave up 7 bases and J gave up 5 bases, with 12 bases separating them. This CDR3 contains 13 residues. Germline V CDR1 and CDR2: MNHNS, SASEGT. V gene TRBV6-1 combines with J gene TRBJ1-5, with D perhaps matching TRBD1 (5 bases). This clonotype was sampled from a woman aged 50 to 60 with non-small cell lung cancer. What was sequenced was distant non-tumor lung tissue. DNA of the CDR3: TGTGCCAGCAATGAGGGGCGTGATCAGCCCCAGCATTTT. Translating gives CASNEGRDQPQHF.